One and the same sample provided the 24 T cell receptor beta chains below, sequenced in a study of blood T cell repertoires in COVID-19. Libraries were prepared by immunoSEQ multiplex PCR; TCRdb keeps only in-frame clonotypes and omits some of them. There are some 250,000 clones in the sample; 70% to 85% occur only once, and approximately 9.4% lies in the top ten. Specimen: peripheral blood. The source of these receptors is an elderly woman with acute or convalescent COVID-19.

This chain links TRBV28 with TRBJ1-1; 7 positions agree with TRBD1. CDR1 is MDHEN and CDR2 is SYDVKM in the germline V gene. This CDR3 region has 18 residues. V trimming: 6 bases; J trimming: 0 bases; junction bases outside the gene matches: 16. As DNA, the CDR3 is TGTGCCAGCAGGCCTAGAACAGGGGCAGGGATTATGAACACTGAAGCTTTCTTT. Protein: CASRPRTGAGIMNTEAFF.

The chain is built from TRBV5-1 and TRBJ1-5; the D gene is possibly TRBD1 (6 bases). The CDR3 is 14 amino acids. Germline CDR1 reads SGHRS; CDR2 reads YFSETQ. Trimming left V 0 bases short and J 7 bases short, with 11 bases between. CDR3 protein: CASSLVGQGQPQHF. The CDR3 coding sequence is TGCGCCAGCAGCTTGGTCGGGCAGGGGCAGCCCCAGCATTTT. Full variable domain (outside the CDR3, taken from reference TRBV5-1 and TRBJ1-5): KAGVTQTPRYLIKTRGQQVTLSCSPISGHRSVSWYQQTPGQGLQFLFEYFSETQRNKGNFPGRFSGRQFSNSRSEMNVSTLELGDSALYLCASSLVGQGQPQHFGDGTRLSIL.

V gene TRBV12-3 or TRBV12-4 combines with J gene TRBJ1-1; D is undetermined. The ends were cut back, 3 bases at V and 8 bases at J, with 10 bases in the middle. The CDR3 has 12 residues. The CDR3 nucleotides read TGTGCCAGCAGTTTGGCGGCGACGGAAGCTTTCTTT. This translates into CASSLAATEAFF.

The chain links TRBV16 to TRBJ2-3, with 10 positions matching TRBD2. CDR3 length equals 18 residues. J gave up 0 bases and V 4 bases, and 10 bases lay outside the gene matches. Germline assignment: CDR1 KGHSY and CDR2 FQNENV. The CDR3 DNA reads TGTGCCAGCAGCCTCACTCCACTGACTAGCGGGAGCACAGATACGCAGTATTTT. It yields the protein CASSLTPLTSGSTDTQYF.

The J gene is TRBJ1-1, the V gene TRBV6-5, with 7 bases lining up with TRBD1. Germline V gives CDR1 MNHEY, CDR2 SVGAGI. This CDR3 spans 13 amino acids. The V gene end was trimmed by 9 bases and the J gene end by 3 bases; junction bases not matched to a gene: 7. The CDR3 nucleotides read TGTGCCAGGAATAGGGGGCGGGACACTGAAGCTTTCTTT. Its protein product is CARNRGRDTEAFF.

This clone was detected once. V usage is TRBV19 and J usage is TRBJ1-2, with 10 positions matching TRBD1. The germline gives CDR1 LNHDA, CDR2 SQIVND (reference sequence). V was clipped by 8 bases and J by 9 bases; unmatched bases: 9. CDR3 length: 13 residues. CDR3 nucleotide sequence: TGTGCCAGTCAGGGACAGGGGACGTATCGCTACACCTTC. Its translation is CASQGQGTYRYTF. The variable domain in full, with the rest retrieved from reference TRBV19 and TRBJ1-2, is DGGITQSPKYLFRKEGQNVTLSCEQNLNHDAMYWYRQDPGQGLRLIYYSQIVNDFQKGDIAEGYSVSREKKESFPLTVTSAQKNPTAFYLCASQGQGTYRYTFGSGTRLTVV.

The chain carries TRBV6-5 and TRBJ2-1; D is possibly TRBD1 (5 bases). This CDR3 spans 13 amino acids. Germline values: CDR1 MNHEY, CDR2 SVGAGI. With 6 bases removed from V and 8 bases from J, the gap between germline ends came to 14 bases. Here the CDR3 reads CASSTQGEDEQFF. CDR3 sequence (DNA): TGTGCCAGCAGCACTCAGGGTGAAGATGAGCAGTTCTTC.

This clone was observed a few times. The V call is TRBV5-1, the J call TRBJ1-1; 8 bases agree with TRBD1. Germline CDR1 SGHRS, CDR2 YFSETQ. The CDR3 contains 13 residues. V trimming: 7 bases; J trimming: 4 bases; junction bases outside the gene matches: 6. The CDR3 spells CASGLDRVTEAFF. CDR3 DNA: TGCGCCAGCGGCCTGGACAGGGTCACTGAAGCTTTCTTT.

This clone was found once. The J gene is TRBJ1-4, the V gene TRBV10-2; the D gene is possibly TRBD1 (5 bases). Germline-derived CDR1 and CDR2 are WSHSY and SAAADI. V was pared by 3 bases and J by 5 bases, with 13 bases between. The CDR3 has 15 amino acids. The CDR3 loop reads CASSEQAGRNEKLFF. The CDR3 nucleotides read TGCGCCAGCAGTGAACAGGCCGGCAGAAATGAAAAACTGTTTTTT.

The chain combines TRBV12-3 or TRBV12-4 with TRBJ2-4; D perhaps matches TRBD1 (7 bases). CDR3 length equals 13 residues. Between the trimmed V and J ends, which lost 6 bases and 8 bases, there was a span of 14 bases. The CDR3 DNA sequence: TGTGCCAGCAGGGCCCAGGGGGAGGACATTCAGTACTTC. This translates into CASRAQGEDIQYF.

This chain uses TRBV19 with TRBJ2-2, with 10 bases that match TRBD1. Germline V gene lookup returns CDR1 LNHDA and CDR2 SQIVND (reference sequence). The CDR3 consists of 15 residues. Trimming at V came to 9 bases and at J to 1 base, leaving 5 bases not matched to a gene. The CDR3: CASNGQGGNTGELFF. The CDR3 coding sequence is TGTGCCAGCAACGGACAGGGGGGGAACACCGGGGAGCTGTTTTTT.

The rearrangement links TRBV6-2 or TRBV6-3 to TRBJ2-5; 14 positions agree with TRBD2. The CDR3 has 14 amino acids. V lost 6 bases to trimming and J lost 13 bases; unmatched junction nucleotides: 10. Germline V CDR1 and CDR2: MNHEY, SVGEGT. The CDR3 bases are TGTGCCAGCAGCGGGACTAGCGGGGGTTCGGTACGGTACTTC. It is translated as CASSGTSGGSVRYF.

The CDR3 protein is CASSETGTGNGYTF. The CDR3 region has the DNA TGTGCCAGCAGTGAAACGGGGACAGGGAATGGCTACACCTTC. The gene calls are TRBV2 and TRBJ1-2; 9 nucleotides agree with TRBD1. Unmatched junction bases numbered 4, after V lost 2 bases and J lost 6 bases. This CDR3 comprises 14 residues. Per the germline V gene, CDR1 is SNHLY and CDR2 is FYNNEI. The variable domain in full, completed from reference TRBV2 and TRBJ1-2, reads EPEVTQTPSHQVTQMGQEVILRCVPISNHLYFYWYRQILGQKVEFLVSFYNNEISEKSEIFDDQFSVERPDGSNFTLKIRSTKLEDSAMYFCASSETGTGNGYTFGSGTRLTVV.

This chain joins TRBV19 and TRBJ1-5; 9 bases align to TRBD1. With V trimmed by 4 bases and J by 5 bases, 9 bases remained unmatched. The germline gives CDR1 LNHDA, CDR2 SQIVND (reference sequence). The CDR3 contains 16 residues. CDR3 region: CASSTSYRGRYQPQHF. The DNA for the CDR3 is TGTGCCAGTAGTACATCTTACAGGGGGCGATATCAGCCCCAGCATTTT.

The rearrangement joins TRBV7-9 to TRBJ1-2; D uncertain. CDR3 size: 14 residues. Per the germline V gene, CDR1 is SEHNR and CDR2 is FQNEAQ (reference sequence). V lost 0 bases and J lost 7, with 12 bases in between. CDR3 protein: CASSLAQTTAGYTF. In DNA, the CDR3 is TGTGCCAGCAGCTTAGCACAGACAACGGCTGGCTACACCTTC.

This rearrangement joins TRBV18 to TRBJ2-7; 7 bases are shared with TRBD1. This CDR3 spans 15 amino acids. Trimming cost V 2 bases and J 0 bases; bases outside gene matches: 4. The germline V gene has CDR1 KGHSH and CDR2 LQKENI. CDR3 coding DNA: TGTGCCAGCTCACCAGGGTCAGGGGGCTCCTACGAGCAGTACTTC. It codes for CASSPGSGGSYEQYF.

Only one count was recorded for this clone. The chain employs TRBV19 and TRBJ1-6; weak D call: TRBD1 (5 bases). The CDR3 sequence is 15 residues long. Trimming cost V 8 bases and J 5 bases, with 16 bases left between them. CDR1 is LNHDA and CDR2 is SQIVND in the germline V gene (reference sequence). The CDR3 reads CASRFLGGDNSPLHF. The CDR3, as DNA: TGTGCCAGTCGATTCCTGGGGGGGGATAATTCACCCCTCCACTTT.

This chain connects TRBV5-1 to TRBJ1-1; D might be TRBD1 (6 bases). V lost 4 bases, J lost 0 bases, and 7 bases lay in between. The germline gives CDR1 SGHRS, CDR2 YFSETQ. The CDR3 is 13 amino acids. This CDR3 reads CASSHRVNTEAFF. CDR3 DNA: TGCGCCAGCAGCCACAGGGTGAACACTGAAGCTTTCTTT.

This chain joins TRBV19 and TRBJ1-5; TRBD1 agrees at 11 bases. The germline V gene encodes CDR1 LNHDA and CDR2 SQIVND (reference sequence). V lost 8 bases to trimming and J lost 0 bases; unmatched junction nucleotides: 9. The CDR3 totals 17 residues. The CDR3 sequence: CASRWTGGAYSNQPQHF. In DNA form, the CDR3 reads TGTGCCAGTCGGTGGACAGGGGGCGCTTATAGCAATCAGCCCCAGCATTTT.

This clone was seen ten or more times. This chain joins TRBV14 and TRBJ1-5; a possible D gene is TRBD1 (6 bases). The CDR3 has 15 residues. CDR1 and CDR2 (germline): SGHDN, FVKESK. The V gene lost 0 bases and the J gene lost 6 bases, with 12 bases spanning the gap. This CDR3 reads CASSQERGGSQPQHF. The DNA of the CDR3 is TGTGCCAGCAGCCAAGAGAGAGGGGGAAGTCAGCCCCAGCATTTT.

This clone was observed a single time. This chain joins TRBV11-1 and TRBJ2-5; no definite D call. V gave up 2 bases and J gave up 4 bases, with 8 bases separating them. CDR3 length: 13 residues. CDR1 and CDR2 from the germline V gene are SGHAT and FQDESV (reference sequence). The CDR3 DNA reads TGTGCCAGCAGCTTAACTCTGAGAGAGACCCAGTACTTC. Its protein product is CASSLTLRETQYF.

In this sample, this clone turned up a few times. The J gene is TRBJ2-1, the V gene TRBV12-3 or TRBV12-4; D gene uncertain. The CDR3 is 12 residues long. V shed 4 bases and J shed 12 bases, with 13 bases lying between them. The chain's CDR3 is CASSSQLPAQFF. DNA for the CDR3: TGTGCCAGCAGTTCCCAACTACCCGCGCAGTTCTTC.

The V gene is TRBV19, the J gene TRBJ2-1, with TRBD2 matching 11 bases. This CDR3 has 16 residues. CDR1 and CDR2 from the germline V gene are LNHDA and SQIVND (reference sequence). The V gene end was trimmed by 9 bases and the J gene end by 2 bases; junction bases not matched to a gene: 9. The CDR3: CASRGGLAVTYNEQFF. DNA for the CDR3: TGTGCCAGCCGGGGGGGACTAGCGGTTACCTACAATGAGCAGTTCTTC.

The chain employs TRBV30 and TRBJ2-1, with D perhaps TRBD1 (5 bases). The CDR3 runs 12 residues. V was cut by 0 bases and J by 14 bases, with 14 bases left in between. CDR1 GTSNPN and CDR2 SVGIG come from the germline V gene (reference sequence). The CDR3: CAWSVDQGKKFF. The CDR3 DNA sequence: TGTGCCTGGAGTGTTGACCAGGGTAAGAAGTTCTTC.